The present entry profiles one T cell receptor (beta chain) with its context. Its specificity is unknown. The PCR had 60 Vbeta and 13 Jbeta primers. Only in-frame clones appear in the TCRdb table, and some are missing; sequencing was by immunoSEQ multiplex PCR. The clone table shows 40,000 to 55,000 clones, with the ten largest holding about 6%. This entry belongs to a study of cytomegalovirus exposure and HLA in healthy donors. Study-level results: DRB1 showed the most TCR associations and HLA-C the fewest in a later analysis, as rates varied by HLA locus.

V lost 9 bases and J 7 bases, leaving 10 bases between the germline ends. The germline V gene encodes CDR1 MNHNS and CDR2 SASEGT. The CDR3 runs to 10 residues. This sequence was found in a male donor in good health and CMV-seropositive. The chain couples TRBV6-1 to TRBJ2-7; D is undetermined. Sequencing used PBMCs. The CDR3 bases are TGTGCCAGTACCAGGTGGGAGCAGTACTTC. This gives the protein CASTRWEQYF.